This T cell receptor (beta chain) originates from a study of T cell responses to AZD1222 COVID-19 vaccine. Study findings and constraints: Donors, mostly white British, included more females; clonal diversity was possibly underestimated.

Germline V gene data show CDR1 as SQVTM and CDR2 as ANQGSEA. V was shortened by 8 bases and J by 8 bases, with 18 bases between the two germline ends. The CDR3 length is 13 residues. About this clone: Its target is unknown.

Sequencing used immunoSEQ multiplex PCR; TCRdb keeps in-frame clones, though not all of them. Here the sample spans roughly 91,000 clones, roughly nine tenths being singletons. This receptor was identified in an adult in good health. This sample comprised peripheral blood, obtained on day 0 of AZD1222 vaccination. The chain couples TRBV29-1 to TRBJ1-4, with a tentative D call TRBD1 (6 bases). CDR3 amino acids: CSSRDTGGEKLFF. CDR3 nucleotide sequence: TGCAGCTCTAGGGACACCGGTGGGGAAAAACTGTTTTTT.